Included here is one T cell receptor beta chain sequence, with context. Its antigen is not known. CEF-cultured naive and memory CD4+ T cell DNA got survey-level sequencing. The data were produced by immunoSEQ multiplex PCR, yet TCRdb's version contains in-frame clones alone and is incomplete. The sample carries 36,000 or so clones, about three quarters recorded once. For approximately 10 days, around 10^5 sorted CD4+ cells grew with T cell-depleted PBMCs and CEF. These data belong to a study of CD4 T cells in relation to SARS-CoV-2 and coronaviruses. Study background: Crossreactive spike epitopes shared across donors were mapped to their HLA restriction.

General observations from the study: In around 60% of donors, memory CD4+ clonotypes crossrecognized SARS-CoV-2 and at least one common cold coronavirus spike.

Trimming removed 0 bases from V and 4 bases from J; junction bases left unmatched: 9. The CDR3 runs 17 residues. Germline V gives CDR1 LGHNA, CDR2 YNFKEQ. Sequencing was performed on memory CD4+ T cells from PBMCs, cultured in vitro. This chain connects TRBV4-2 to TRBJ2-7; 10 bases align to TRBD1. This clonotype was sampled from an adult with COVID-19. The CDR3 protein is CASSQDLLRDRGYEQYF. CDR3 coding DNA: TGTGCCAGCAGCCAAGATCTCCTCCGGGACAGGGGATACGAGCAGTACTTC.